The present entry profiles one T cell receptor (beta chain) with its context. These data belong to a study of cytotoxic CD8 clonotypes in ibrutinib-treated CLL. Germline V gene lookup returns CDR1 LGHNA and CDR2 YNFKEQ. This CDR3 has 14 residues. V lost 0 bases, J lost 7 bases, and 5 bases stayed unmatched. Some clones are missing from TCRdb's copy, which holds only in-frame ones; the method was immunoSEQ multiplex PCR. Of around 250,000 clones in the sample, 60% to 75% are singletons; the top ten hold 15%. The sequence came from a human donor with chronic lymphocytic leukemia. The chain is built from TRBV4-2 and TRBJ1-1, with TRBD1 matching over 7 bases. The sequencing used PBMCs, collected after 24 months of ibrutinib treatment. The CDR3 DNA is TGTGCCAGCAGCCAAGAGCCCCGGGACAGTGAAGCTTTCTTT. Protein product: CASSQEPRDSEAFF.